Listed here are 13 T cell receptor beta chains from one sample, sequenced in a study of blood T cells in healthy people across ages (dated by TCRdb to between 2014 and 2017). Preparation of the library involved 5' RACE. The reads were generated on an Illumina HiSeq 2500. A second PCR of about 6 to 11 cycles was performed with a sample-barcoded 5' primer and a J-beta primer mix. TCRdb redid the processing of the public reads, applying fastp at Q25 and MiXCR, and retained in-frame beta chains. All rows with the same CDR3 protein become a single entry with the most common DNA and genes. The sample table holds around 710,000 distinct CDR3 sequences, of which 40% to 45% were seen once. The ten top clones hold 20% of the sample. The sequenced sample consisted of blood. These receptors were taken from a woman in her sixties in good health.

The rearrangement uses TRBV7-3 and TRBJ2-3; 7 bases are shared with TRBD2. The germline CDR1 and CDR2 sequences are SGHTA and FQGTGA. Trimming cost V 11 bases and J 4 bases; bases outside gene matches: 9. The CDR3 has 13 amino acids. CDR3 protein: CADSFAGADTQYF. For the CDR3, the DNA is TGTGCCGACAGCTTCGCGGGAGCAGATACGCAGTATTTT.

This clonotype was observed a few times. The chain couples TRBV12-3 or TRBV12-4 to TRBJ2-5; D tentatively reads TRBD1 or TRBD2 (5 bases each). The CDR3 is 15 residues long. Trimming took 5 bases from V and 2 from J, leaving 15 bases between them. CDR3 sequence reads: CASSPGKGSQETQYF. DNA for the CDR3: TGTGCCAGCAGTCCCGGCAAGGGGAGTCAAGAGACCCAGTACTTC.

This clonotype was detected only a few times. This chain connects TRBV6-2 or TRBV6-3 to TRBJ1-2; D remains unclear. The CDR3 sequence is 12 residues long. The germline V gene has CDR1 MNHEY and CDR2 SVGEGT. V was trimmed by 6 bases and J by 8 bases, leaving 13 bases between them. DNA for the CDR3: TGTGCCAGCAGACAACAGCCTGGGGGCTACACCTTC. Translating gives CASRQQPGGYTF.

The V call is TRBV20-1, the J call TRBJ2-7, with 13 bases matching TRBD2. CDR3 length: 16 amino acids. Per the germline V gene, CDR1 is DFQATT and CDR2 is SNEGSKA (reference sequence). Germline trimming cut 6 bases from V and 4 bases from J; bases unmatched to any gene: 12. CDR3 coding DNA: TGCAGTGCCGCAGGGACTAGCGGGAAAGAAGGATACGAGCAGTACTTC. Its translation: CSAAGTSGKEGYEQYF.

The rearrangement joins TRBV28 to TRBJ2-3; 8 positions agree with TRBD1. The CDR3 is 16 amino acids. V gave up 2 bases and J gave up 3 bases; unmatched junction bases: 7. Germline V gives CDR1 MDHEN, CDR2 SYDVKM. The CDR3 coding sequence is TGTGCCAGCAGTTTAGGGTTGGACAGGGTAACAGATACGCAGTATTTT. Its protein product is CASSLGLDRVTDTQYF.

The chain employs TRBV6-6 and TRBJ2-5, with 9 bases matching TRBD2. Trimming took 4 bases from V and 11 from J; bases not matched to a gene: 11. Germline V CDR1 and CDR2: MNHNY, SVGAGI (reference sequence). The CDR3 spans 14 residues. The CDR3 region is CASSSNSGSDEQYF. CDR3 nucleotides: TGTGCCAGCAGTTCCAATAGCGGGAGCGATGAGCAGTACTTC.

The chain couples TRBV11-3 to TRBJ2-5; TRBD2 matches 9 bases. The germline gives CDR1 SGHNT, CDR2 YENEEA. This CDR3 region has 15 residues. The junction had 15 bases not matched to a gene; V was cut back by 5 bases and J by 11 bases. The CDR3 protein is CASSPGRAGGREQYF. CDR3 bases: TGTGCCAGCAGCCCGGGACGAGCGGGAGGTCGAGAGCAGTACTTC.

This chain links TRBV29-1 with TRBJ1-4, with D possibly being TRBD1 (6 bases). CDR3 length equals 13 residues. Germline loops: CDR1 SQVTM, CDR2 ANQGSEA. The V end was cut by 6 bases, the J end by 5 bases, with 13 bases between. The CDR3 coding sequence is TGCAGCGTCGCCCCACAGGGAAATGAAAAACTGTTTTTT. Translated, it gives CSVAPQGNEKLFF.

At least ten counts were recorded for this clonotype. The rearrangement links TRBV6-5 to TRBJ2-6, with D possibly being TRBD2 (5 bases). Trimming left V 2 bases short and J 0 bases short, with 17 bases between. The CDR3 spans 19 residues. Germline V gives CDR1 MNHEY, CDR2 SVGAGI. The CDR3, as DNA: TGTGCCAGCAGTTACCCCGGGGTCCGTCGGGTCTCTGGGGCCAACGTCCTGACTTTC. Translating it yields CASSYPGVRRVSGANVLTF.

This chain joins TRBV20-1 and TRBJ2-5; possible D gene TRBD2, 5 bases. This CDR3 region has 16 residues. Germline CDR1 and CDR2: DFQATT and SNEGSKA (reference sequence). CDR3 bases: TGCATTTCTACCCCATCCCGGGGAAATCTTCAAGAGACCCAGTACTTC. Its translation: CISTPSRGNLQETQYF.

This clonotype has more than one count but fewer than ten. The CDR3 sequence is CASTELAGEQFF. CDR3 nucleotides: TGTGCCAGCACGGAACTAGCGGGTGAGCAGTTCTTC. The chain is built from TRBV12-3 or TRBV12-4 and TRBJ2-1; 9 bases map to TRBD2. The CDR3 length is 12 residues. The V segment lost 7 bases and the J segment 9 bases; nucleotides outside the gene matches: 4.

The chain is built from TRBV12-3 or TRBV12-4 and TRBJ2-7; TRBD2 is a possible D gene (6 bases). V was cut by 4 bases and J by 3 bases, with 13 bases left in between. This CDR3 spans 14 amino acids. The CDR3: CASSSGVADYEQYF. CDR3 bases: TGTGCCAGCAGTTCCGGGGTAGCGGACTACGAGCAGTACTTC.

This clonotype was observed a handful of times. The rearrangement links TRBV5-5 to TRBJ2-1; the match to TRBD2 covers 8 bases. Germline V gene sequence: CDR1 SGHKS, CDR2 YYEKEE (reference sequence). This CDR3 has 17 amino acids. Losses at the gene ends were 4 bases for V and 6 bases for J; bases not matched to a gene: 15. This CDR3 is CASSPFVSGSSGNEQFF. The CDR3 DNA reads TGTGCCAGCAGCCCTTTCGTGAGCGGGAGTTCGGGCAATGAGCAGTTCTTC.